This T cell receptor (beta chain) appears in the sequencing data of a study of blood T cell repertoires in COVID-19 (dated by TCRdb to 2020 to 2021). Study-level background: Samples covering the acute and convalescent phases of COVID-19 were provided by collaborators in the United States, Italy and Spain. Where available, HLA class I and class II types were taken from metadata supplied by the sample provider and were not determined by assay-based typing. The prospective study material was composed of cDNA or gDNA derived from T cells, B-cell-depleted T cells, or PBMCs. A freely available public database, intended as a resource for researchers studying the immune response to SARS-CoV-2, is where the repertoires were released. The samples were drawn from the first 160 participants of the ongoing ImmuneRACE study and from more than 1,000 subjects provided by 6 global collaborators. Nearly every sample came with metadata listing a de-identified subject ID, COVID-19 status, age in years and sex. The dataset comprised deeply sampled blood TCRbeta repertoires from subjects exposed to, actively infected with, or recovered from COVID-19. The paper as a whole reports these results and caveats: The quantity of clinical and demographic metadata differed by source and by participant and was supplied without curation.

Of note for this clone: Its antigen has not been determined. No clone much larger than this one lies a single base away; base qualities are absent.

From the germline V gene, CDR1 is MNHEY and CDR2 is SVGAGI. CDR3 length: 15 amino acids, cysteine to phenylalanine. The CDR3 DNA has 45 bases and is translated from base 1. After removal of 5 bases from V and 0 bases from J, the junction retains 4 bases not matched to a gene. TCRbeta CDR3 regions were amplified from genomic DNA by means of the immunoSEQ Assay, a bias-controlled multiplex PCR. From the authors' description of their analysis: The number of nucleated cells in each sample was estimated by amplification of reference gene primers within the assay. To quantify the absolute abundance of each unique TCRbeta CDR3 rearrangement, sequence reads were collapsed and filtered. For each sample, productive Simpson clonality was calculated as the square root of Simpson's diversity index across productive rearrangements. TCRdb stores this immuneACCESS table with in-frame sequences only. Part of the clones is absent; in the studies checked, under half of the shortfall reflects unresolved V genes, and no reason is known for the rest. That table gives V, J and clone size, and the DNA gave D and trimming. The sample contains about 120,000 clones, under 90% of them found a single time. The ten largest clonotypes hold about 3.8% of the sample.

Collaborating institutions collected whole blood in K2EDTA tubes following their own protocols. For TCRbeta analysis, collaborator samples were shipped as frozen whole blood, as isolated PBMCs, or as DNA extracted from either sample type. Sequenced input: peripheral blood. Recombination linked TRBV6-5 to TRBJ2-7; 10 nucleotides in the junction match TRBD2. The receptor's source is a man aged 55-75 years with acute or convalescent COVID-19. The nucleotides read TGTGCCAGCAGTACTAGCGGGACCAGCTCCTACGAGCAGTACTTC. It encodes CASSTSGTSSYEQYF.